This TCR beta chain was identified during a study of molecular identifiers for immune sequencing clone quantification. Study outcomes and limitations: Should identical TCR molecules share a barcode, the sizes of highly expanded clones could be underestimated. Effector cells kept over 99% of their molecules in clones above 20 RNA copies, while naive cells kept under 1% there.

From the PCR reads, TCRdb called clonotypes with MiXCR, one entry per CDR3 protein. The sample consists of about 320,000 distinct CDR3 sequences, roughly a fifth of them appearing once. This clonotype was observed a handful of times. What it binds is not known. The CDR3 has 14 amino acids. CDR1 is GTSNPN, CDR2 SVGIG, per germline (reference sequence). The V and J genes are TRBV30 and TRBJ1-5; D is ambiguous. The receptor comes from a human donor in good health. Some libraries in this study had Jurkat cell RNA spiked in. Sequencing was done on a sample of naive CD8+ T cells from blood, with Jurkat cell RNA spiked in. Subset reported: FACS-sorted CD8+CD4-CCR7+CD45RA+ naive T cells. The CDR3 bases are TGTGGCCTGGAAGGGCCGACGGGCAATCAGCCCCAGCATTTT. Its protein is CGLEGPTGNQPQHF. Together with reference TRBV30 and TRBJ1-5, the CDR3 gives the full variable domain: SQTIHQWPATLVQPVGSPLSLECTVEGTSNPNLYWYRQAAGRGLQLLFYSVGIGQISSEVPQNLSASRPQDRQFILSSKKLLLSDSGFYLCGLEGPTGNQPQHFGDGTRLSIL.